Listed here are 30 T cell receptor beta chains from one sample, sequenced in a study of cytomegalovirus exposure and HLA in healthy donors. 60 Vbeta and 13 Jbeta primers were used in PCR. Here immunoSEQ multiplex PCR was the method, and the copy in TCRdb shows in-frame clones only, minus some. The table has approximately 200,000 clones, 60% to 85% seen once. Sequenced material: PBMCs. Every receptor here comes from a young woman in good health and CMV-seronegative.

This chain uses TRBV28 with TRBJ1-6; TRBD1 aligns across 8 bases. Germline assignment: CDR1 MDHEN and CDR2 SYDVKM. The trim removed 7 bases at V and 10 bases at J, leaving 9 bases unmatched. CDR3 length equals 14 residues. This chain's CDR3 is CASTQQGESSPLHF. The DNA of the CDR3 is TGTGCCAGCACCCAACAGGGGGAAAGCTCACCCCTCCACTTT.

The chain joins TRBV7-8 to TRBJ2-1, with TRBD2 as a possible D gene (6 bases). Germline V gene data show CDR1 as SGHVS and CDR2 as FQNEAQ. V dropped 5 bases and J dropped 0 bases, with 14 bases sitting between them. The CDR3 runs 16 residues. In DNA, the CDR3 is TGTGCCAGCAGCCTTAGGGACTTCGGCTCCTACAATGAGCAGTTCTTC. Amino acid sequence: CASSLRDFGSYNEQFF.

This chain joins TRBV5-4 and TRBJ2-7; possible D gene TRBD2, 7 bases. Germline CDR1 reads SGHNT; CDR2 reads YYREEE (reference sequence). There are 15 residues in the CDR3. Trimming shortened V by 4 bases and J by 3 bases, and 17 bases separated the two germline ends. The CDR3 spells CASSGGMGGLYEQYF. The CDR3 DNA is TGTGCCAGCAGCGGCGGTATGGGGGGGCTCTACGAGCAGTACTTC.

The rearrangement links TRBV28 to TRBJ1-4; 8 nucleotides line up with TRBD1. CDR3 length: 16 amino acids. Germline values: CDR1 MDHEN, CDR2 SYDVKM. The V and J ends lost 7 bases and 4 bases, in that order; junction bases with no gene match: 11. The CDR3 is CASTFQGAHGNEKLFF. CDR3 in DNA: TGTGCCAGCACCTTCCAGGGGGCGCATGGTAATGAAAAACTGTTTTTT.

The chain recombines TRBV9 with TRBJ2-3, with D possibly being TRBD2 (6 bases). Germline V gives CDR1 SGDLS, CDR2 YYNGEE. V lost 0 bases, J lost 2 bases, and 10 bases lay in between. The CDR3 runs to 15 residues. The CDR3 protein is CASSVAGLNTDTQYF. CDR3 sequence (DNA): TGTGCCAGCAGCGTAGCGGGACTTAACACAGATACGCAGTATTTT.

There are a few counts of this clone. This chain joins TRBV5-6 and TRBJ2-7; TRBD1 matches at 9 bases. Germline V lookup: CDR1 SGHDT, CDR2 YYEEEE. The V segment lost 3 bases and the J segment 4 bases; nucleotides outside the gene matches: 8. The CDR3 runs to 15 residues. CDR3 coding DNA: TGTGCCAGCAGCTCAACCGGACAGGGGAGGTACGAGCAGTACTTC. Residues: CASSSTGQGRYEQYF.

V gene TRBV4-3 combines with J gene TRBJ2-5; 11 bases line up with TRBD2. This CDR3 is built from 14 residues. Germline V lookup: CDR1 LGHNA, CDR2 YSLEER. The CDR3 nucleotides read TGCACGAGGGAACTAGCGGGAGTCCAAGAGACCCAGTACTTC. Protein product: CTRELAGVQETQYF.

This chain joins TRBV2 and TRBJ1-5; D possibly corresponds to TRBD1 (5 bases). Trimming took 5 bases from V and 6 from J, leaving 11 bases between them. Germline CDR1 SNHLY, CDR2 FYNNEI. This CDR3 comprises 13 residues. CDR3 nucleotides: TGTGCCAGCAGTCAAGGGGCACGTCAGCCCCAGCATTTT. Protein sequence: CASSQGARQPQHF. The complete variable domain, with remaining parts taken from reference TRBV2 and TRBJ1-5, reads EPEVTQTPSHQVTQMGQEVILRCVPISNHLYFYWYRQILGQKVEFLVSFYNNEISEKSEIFDDQFSVERPDGSNFTLKIRSTKLEDSAMYFCASSQGARQPQHFGDGTRLSIL.

This clone has a handful of counts. The chain joins TRBV9 to TRBJ2-1; D not resolved. CDR3 size: 15 residues. CDR1 is SGDLS, CDR2 YYNGEE, per germline. V was pared by 0 bases and J by 8 bases, with 15 bases between. CDR3 residues: CASSVGPHPEDEQFF. CDR3 bases: TGTGCCAGCAGCGTAGGGCCGCACCCCGAGGATGAGCAGTTCTTC.

This sequence joins TRBV7-9 and TRBJ2-7; 8 nucleotides line up with TRBD2. There are 14 residues in the CDR3. Unmatched junction bases numbered 6, after V lost 5 bases and J lost 3 bases. Per the germline V gene, CDR1 is SEHNR and CDR2 is FQNEAQ (reference sequence). As DNA, the CDR3 is TGTGCCAGCAGCCCGGGGGGGCTCAGCTACGAGCAGTACTTC. This encodes CASSPGGLSYEQYF.

CDR3 sequence reads: CASSWLTGRPYEQYF. The CDR3 DNA follows: TGTGCCAGCAGCTGGTTGACAGGCCGTCCCTACGAGCAGTACTTC. This chain connects TRBV7-9 to TRBJ2-7; D perhaps matches TRBD1 (6 bases). The V and J ends lost 4 bases and 2 bases respectively, with 15 bases between them. CDR3 length: 15 residues. Germline-derived CDR1 and CDR2 are SEHNR and FQNEAQ (reference sequence).

This clone occurred a few times. The rearrangement uses TRBV6-6 and TRBJ1-6; D may be TRBD1 (5 bases). Between the trimmed V and J ends, which lost 6 bases and 5 bases, there was a span of 11 bases. The CDR3 spans 14 residues. Germline V gene lookup returns CDR1 MNHNY and CDR2 SVGAGI (reference sequence). CDR3 in DNA: TGTGCCAGCAGGGGGGGAGGGGATAATTCACCCCTCCACTTT. Encoded protein: CASRGGGDNSPLHF.

This clone was detected only once. The chain links TRBV6-5 to TRBJ2-7; 9 bases map to TRBD1. The CDR3 runs 15 residues. The V segment lost 5 bases and the J segment 2 bases; nucleotides outside the gene matches: 7. Germline V gene sequence: CDR1 MNHEY, CDR2 SVGAGI. The CDR3 bases are TGTGCCAGCAGTCGCTCGGGACAGGGAGCCTACGAGCAGTACTTC. As protein: CASSRSGQGAYEQYF.

V is TRBV7-2 and J is TRBJ2-7; 9 bases map to TRBD1. This CDR3 is 15 amino acids long. In germline, CDR1 is SGHTA, CDR2 FQGNSA. V gave up 5 bases and J gave up 1 base; unmatched junction bases: 6. The CDR3 here is CASSTEQGASYEQYF. CDR3 DNA sequence: TGTGCCAGCAGCACGGAACAGGGGGCTTCCTACGAGCAGTACTTC.

This clone appeared a single time. The chain couples TRBV2 to TRBJ2-7; 9 bases fit TRBD2. The V segment lost 1 base and the J segment 3 bases; nucleotides outside the gene matches: 10. CDR1 and CDR2 (germline): SNHLY, FYNNEI. The length of the CDR3 is 17 residues. CDR3 residues: CASSEGIRGRAFYEQYF. The CDR3 coding sequence is TGTGCCAGCAGTGAAGGCATCCGCGGGAGGGCCTTCTACGAGCAGTACTTC.

The chain links TRBV10-1 to TRBJ2-7; TRBD2 matches 8 bases. V lost 3 bases to trimming and J lost 6 bases; unmatched junction nucleotides: 7. Germline V gives CDR1 WNHNN, CDR2 SYGVQD (reference sequence). The CDR3 runs 14 residues. Here the CDR3 reads CASSDGRAWSEQYF. The CDR3, as DNA: TGCGCCAGCAGTGACGGGAGGGCCTGGTCCGAGCAGTACTTC.

V is TRBV7-9 and J is TRBJ1-6, with 7 bases identical to TRBD1. CDR3 size: 16 residues. V shed 1 base, J shed 4 bases, and the junction held 4 bases outside the gene matches. Germline CDR1 SEHNR, CDR2 FQNEAQ (reference sequence). The CDR3 DNA reads as TGTGCCAGCAGCTTAGGGGGACAGATATATAATTCACCCCTCCACTTT. Its translation is CASSLGGQIYNSPLHF.

The genes are TRBV6-5 and TRBJ2-5; perhaps TRBD2 as D (6 bases). This CDR3 spans 11 amino acids. V shed 1 base and J shed 11 bases, with 8 bases lying between them. The V gene's germline CDR1 is MNHEY and CDR2 SVGAGI. CDR3 loop: CASSYWGEQYF. CDR3 coding DNA: TGTGCCAGCAGTTACTGGGGGGAGCAGTACTTC.

V gene TRBV28 combines with J gene TRBJ1-1, with 8 bases identical to TRBD1. The CDR3 runs 15 residues. Germline lookup yields CDR1 MDHEN and CDR2 SYDVKM. V lost 7 bases, J lost 5 bases, and 12 bases stayed unmatched. The CDR3 nucleotides are TGTGCCAGCACCCGACGCGGACAGGGAGGGACTGAAGCTTTCTTT. Its translation is CASTRRGQGGTEAFF.

There are a few counts of this clone. The chain links TRBV5-1 to TRBJ2-1, with TRBD2 identical over 12 bases. Trimming at V came to 7 bases and at J to 5 bases, leaving 10 bases not matched to a gene. Germline V gene sequence: CDR1 SGHRS, CDR2 YFSETQ. The CDR3 loop spans 16 amino acids. In DNA form, the CDR3 reads TGCGCCAGCTGGGGACTAGCGGGCCCCGGAGACAATGAGCAGTTCTTC. Protein sequence: CASWGLAGPGDNEQFF.

The chain couples TRBV5-6 to TRBJ1-5, with a tentative D call TRBD1 (6 bases). CDR3 length: 14 residues. Trimming pared 2 bases from V and 3 bases from J, leaving 9 bases between. Germline V gives CDR1 SGHDT, CDR2 YYEEEE. As DNA, the CDR3 is TGTGCCAGCAGCTTACAGGGAATCAATCAGCCCCAGCATTTT. Residues: CASSLQGINQPQHF.

Only a few counts were recorded for this clone. CDR3 nucleotide sequence: TGTGCCAGCAACGGACAGGGAGAACAGCCCCAGCATTTT. Encoded protein: CASNGQGEQPQHF. The chain recombines TRBV6-6 with TRBJ1-5, with 8 nucleotides matching TRBD1. Germline V lookup: CDR1 MNHNY, CDR2 SVGAGI (reference sequence). The CDR3 has 13 amino acids. V shed 7 bases, J shed 7 bases, and the junction held 6 bases outside the gene matches.

The J gene is TRBJ2-7, the V gene TRBV5-6; D might be TRBD1 (6 bases). This CDR3 spans 15 amino acids. Trimming took off 4 bases at V and 0 bases at J, with 14 bases between the two ends. Germline V lookup: CDR1 SGHDT, CDR2 YYEEEE. As DNA, the CDR3 is TGTGCCAGCAGCGACAGACAGGAAAACTCCTACGAGCAGTACTTC. It is translated as CASSDRQENSYEQYF.

This chain uses TRBV6-5 with TRBJ1-2; TRBD1 matches 7 bases. CDR3 length: 13 residues. The germline CDR1 and CDR2 sequences are MNHEY and SVGAGI. Losses at the gene ends were 6 bases for V and 7 bases for J; bases not matched to a gene: 8. CDR3 loop: CASRQGPISGYTF. The CDR3 DNA follows: TGTGCCAGCAGACAGGGGCCAATTAGTGGCTACACCTTC.

V usage is TRBV7-6 and J usage is TRBJ2-2; 11 positions match TRBD2. The V gene end was trimmed by 4 bases and the J gene end by 9 bases; junction bases not matched to a gene: 13. The CDR3 loop spans 17 amino acids. Germline assignment: CDR1 SGHVS and CDR2 FNYEAQ. This CDR3 reads CASSSHRLAGRARELFF. The DNA of the CDR3 is TGTGCCAGCAGCTCACACCGACTAGCGGGGAGGGCTAGGGAGCTGTTTTTT.

This clone has only one observation. V gene TRBV13 combines with J gene TRBJ2-5, with 12 bases lining up with TRBD2. The V and J ends lost 5 bases and 2 bases, in that order; junction bases with no gene match: 6. CDR1 and CDR2 from the germline V gene are PRHDT and FYEKMQ (reference sequence). This CDR3 region has 16 residues. The CDR3 DNA is TGTGCCAGCAGCCTCGGGACTAGCGGGCGGCAAGAGACCCAGTACTTC. It specifies CASSLGTSGRQETQYF.

This clone was counted only a few times. The CDR3 nucleotides read TGTGCCAGCAGTTTCGCGGTGGGGCGCAAGGCCGGGGAGCTGTTTTTT. It is translated as CASSFAVGRKAGELFF. The chain recombines TRBV28 with TRBJ2-2; possibly TRBD1 for D (5 bases). This CDR3 spans 16 amino acids. The germline gives CDR1 MDHEN, CDR2 SYDVKM. V was pared by 3 bases and J by 6 bases, with 17 bases between.

This clone was recorded a few times. The CDR3 loop reads CASSDYGHREGETQYF. In nucleotides, the CDR3 is TGTGCCAGCAGCGACTACGGGCACAGGGAGGGAGAGACCCAGTACTTC. This sequence joins TRBV5-8 and TRBJ2-5; D possibly corresponds to TRBD2 (7 bases). Looked up from germline, CDR1 is SGHTS and CDR2 is YDEGEE. The CDR3 totals 16 residues. V was cut by 4 bases and J by 4 bases, with 20 bases left in between.

This clone was picked up a small number of times. V is TRBV7-6 and J is TRBJ2-5, with a weak D call TRBD2 (7 bases). There are 19 residues in the CDR3. Trimming removed 3 bases from V and 3 bases from J, with 26 bases in between. Germline CDR1 SGHVS, CDR2 FNYEAQ. CDR3 amino acids: CASSFSPLGGMGAEETQYF. Written as DNA, the CDR3 is TGTGCCAGCAGCTTTTCCCCTCTGGGAGGGATGGGGGCTGAAGAGACCCAGTACTTC. The whole variable domain, remainder taken from reference TRBV7-6 and TRBJ2-5, is GAGVSQSPRYKVTKRGQDVALRCDPISGHVSLYWYRQALGQGPEFLTYFNYEAQQDKSGLPNDRFSAERPEGSISTLTIQRTEQRDSAMYRCASSFSPLGGMGAEETQYFGPGTRLLVL.

In this sample, this clone turned up once. The V call is TRBV18, the J call TRBJ1-5; D not certain. V lost 0 bases to trimming and J lost 4 bases, with 4 bases between them. This CDR3 comprises 13 residues. Germline lookup yields CDR1 KGHSH and CDR2 LQKENI. DNA for the CDR3: TGTGCCAGCTCACCACCTGCGAATCAGCCCCAGCATTTT. The encoded protein is CASSPPANQPQHF.